The entry below gives a single T cell receptor beta chain sequence along with its context. This entry comes from a study of technical replicates of blood from a few donors. Only in-frame clones appear in the TCRdb table, and some are missing; sequencing was by immunoSEQ multiplex PCR. The table shows about 49,000 clones, with about 94% occurring only once. The V end was cut by 0 bases, the J end by 2 bases, with 8 bases between. CDR3 size: 14 residues. Germline V lookup: CDR1 LGHNA, CDR2 YNFKEQ. Input material: PBMCs. The chain has TRBV4-2 and TRBJ2-7; no clear D gene. This receptor was identified in a human donor in good health. Some clones in this sample may be carry-over from other donors' samples. CDR3 sequence reads: CASSQDLGPYEQYF. In DNA, the CDR3 is TGTGCCAGCAGCCAAGACCTAGGCCCCTACGAGCAGTACTTC.